The present T cell receptor (beta chain) was sequenced within a study of identical twins. MiXCR, run by TCRdb on the 5' RACE reads, gives a single entry per CDR3 protein. The table has 600,000 to 700,000 distinct CDR3 sequences, around 20% seen once. Looked up from germline, CDR1 is LGHNT and CDR2 is FRNRAP. V lost 6 bases, J lost 6 bases, and 15 bases stayed unmatched. CDR3 length: 18 amino acids. These data were likewise used in another study, on T cells expressing NK-cell markers. That work adds: The TCR beta repertoires were obtained from sorted CD3+CD56+NKG2C+, CD3+CD56+NKG2C- and CD3+CD56-NKG2C+ T cells.

The sequenced sample consisted of PBMCs. This receptor was identified in a young woman in good health. The chain is built from TRBV12-5 and TRBJ2-3; 13 nucleotides align to TRBD2. CDR3 DNA: TGTGCTAGTGGCCCTACCGCCGACGGGACTAGCGGGACCGATACGCAGTATTTT. Amino acid sequence: CASGPTADGTSGTDTQYF.